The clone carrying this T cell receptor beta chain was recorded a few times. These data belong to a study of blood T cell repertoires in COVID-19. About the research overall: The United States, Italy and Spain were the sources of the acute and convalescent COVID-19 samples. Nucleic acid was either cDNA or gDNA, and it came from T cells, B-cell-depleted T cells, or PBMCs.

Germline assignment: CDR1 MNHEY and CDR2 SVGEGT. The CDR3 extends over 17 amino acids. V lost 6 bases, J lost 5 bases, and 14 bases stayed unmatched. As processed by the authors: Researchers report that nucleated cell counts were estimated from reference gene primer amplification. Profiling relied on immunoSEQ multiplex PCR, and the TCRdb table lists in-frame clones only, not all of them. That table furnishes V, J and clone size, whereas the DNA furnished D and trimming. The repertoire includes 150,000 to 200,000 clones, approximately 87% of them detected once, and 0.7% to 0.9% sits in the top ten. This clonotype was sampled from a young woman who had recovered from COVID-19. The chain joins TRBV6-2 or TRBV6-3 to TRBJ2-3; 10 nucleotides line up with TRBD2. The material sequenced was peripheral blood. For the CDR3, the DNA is TGTGCCAGCAGCCTATCCACTACTAGCGGGGACAGAGATACGCAGTATTTT. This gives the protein CASSLSTTSGDRDTQYF.